One sample yielded the 10 T cell receptor beta chains listed below, sequenced in a study of T cell responses to AZD1222 COVID-19 vaccine. Here immunoSEQ multiplex PCR was the method, and the copy in TCRdb shows in-frame clones only, minus some. Altogether around 120,000 clones are present, roughly 90% being singletons, with the ten largest covering over 2.5%. The sample consisted of peripheral blood, taken on day 0 of AZD1222 vaccination. The origin of the receptors is an adult in good health.

The chain links TRBV5-1 to TRBJ2-2; the D is unclear. The germline gives CDR1 SGHRS, CDR2 YFSETQ. The CDR3 runs to 14 residues. With 0 bases removed from V and 7 bases from J, the gap between germline ends came to 10 bases. As DNA, the CDR3 is TGCGCCAGCAGCTTGGAACCGCTCGGCGGGGAGCTGTTTTTT. It specifies CASSLEPLGGELFF.

The gene calls are TRBV4-3 and TRBJ1-5, with D hard to call. The CDR3 has 16 amino acids. CDR1 is LGHNA and CDR2 is YSLEER in the germline V gene. Trimming removed 0 bases at V and 7 bases at J, with 16 bases between. The CDR3 sequence: CASSQDLGITGQPQHF. CDR3 DNA sequence: TGCGCCAGCAGCCAAGATTTGGGGATCACGGGGCAGCCCCAGCATTTT.

V gene TRBV24-1 combines with J gene TRBJ2-5, with 7 bases fitting TRBD1. V lost 4 bases to trimming and J lost 5 bases; unmatched junction nucleotides: 3. The CDR3 spans 13 residues. Germline V lookup: CDR1 KGHDR, CDR2 SFDVKD. CDR3 DNA: TGTGCCACCAGTGAACAGGGGATGGAGACCCAGTACTTC. Amino acid sequence: CATSEQGMETQYF.

The chain has TRBV7-9 and TRBJ1-5; a possible D gene is TRBD1 (5 bases). The CDR3 extends over 15 amino acids. Trimming shortened V by 5 bases and J by 2 bases, and 13 bases separated the two germline ends. Germline V gives CDR1 SEHNR, CDR2 FQNEAQ (reference sequence). The CDR3 DNA is TGTGCCAGCAGCCTGACCGGGACTCGCAATCAGCCCCAGCATTTT. Translated: CASSLTGTRNQPQHF. The full variable domain, in which reference TRBV7-9 and TRBJ1-5 provide the parts outside the CDR3, is DTGVSQNPRHKITKRGQNVTFRCDPISEHNRLYWYRQTLGQGPEFLTYFQNEAQLEKSRLLSDRFSAERPKGSFSTLEIQRTEQGDSAMYLCASSLTGTRNQPQHFGDGTRLSIL.

The gene calls are TRBV30 and TRBJ2-4, with TRBD1 matching over 8 bases. This CDR3 has 13 amino acids. Germline trimming cut 4 bases from V and 14 bases from J; bases unmatched to any gene: 13. Looked up from germline, CDR1 is GTSNPN and CDR2 is SVGIG (reference sequence). The DNA for the CDR3 is TGTGCCTGGACTGTCACCGGGACAGGAATTAAGTACTTC. Encoded protein: CAWTVTGTGIKYF.

For this clone: Other nucleotide sequences from this sample produce the same CDR3. The chain joins TRBV18 to TRBJ1-3; D remains unclear. The V end was cut by 3 bases, the J end by 3 bases, with 12 bases between. In germline, CDR1 is KGHSH, CDR2 LQKENI. CDR3 length equals 15 residues. CDR3 sequence reads: CASSPRTVSGNTIYF. In DNA form, the CDR3 reads TGTGCCAGCTCACCTAGGACGGTGAGTGGAAACACCATATATTTT.

V is TRBV6-5 and J is TRBJ1-2, with D uncertain. V lost 6 bases to trimming and J lost 6 bases, with 14 bases between them. The CDR3 covers 13 residues. Germline values: CDR1 MNHEY, CDR2 SVGAGI. The CDR3 DNA reads as TGTGCCAGCAGCCTAGGGTGGGTGAATGGCTACACCTTC. This codes for CASSLGWVNGYTF.

The CDR3 bases are TGTGCCAGCAGCGGGACAGGGGTTGAGACCCAGTACTTC. Its protein product is CASSGTGVETQYF. This chain connects TRBV2 to TRBJ2-5; TRBD1 aligns across 10 bases. This CDR3 has 13 residues. From germline, CDR1 is SNHLY and CDR2 FYNNEI. V gave up 6 bases and J gave up 5 bases; unmatched junction bases: 3.

V usage is TRBV29-1 and J usage is TRBJ1-1; 7 nucleotides agree with TRBD1. CDR3 length: 16 residues. In germline, CDR1 is SQVTM, CDR2 ANQGSEA. Unmatched junction bases numbered 11, after V lost 3 bases and J lost 1 base. The chain's CDR3 is CSVDLRAGTENTEAFF. CDR3 bases: TGCAGCGTTGATTTAAGGGCCGGGACAGAGAACACTGAAGCTTTCTTT.

The rearrangement joins TRBV4-3 to TRBJ2-3; 12 nucleotides line up with TRBD2. Germline trimming cut 2 bases from V and 2 bases from J; bases unmatched to any gene: 2. CDR1 and CDR2 (germline): LGHNA, YSLEER. The CDR3 length is 16 residues. This chain's CDR3 is CASSQRTSGVTDTQYF. The CDR3 DNA follows: TGCGCCAGCAGCCAACGGACTAGCGGGGTCACAGATACGCAGTATTTT.